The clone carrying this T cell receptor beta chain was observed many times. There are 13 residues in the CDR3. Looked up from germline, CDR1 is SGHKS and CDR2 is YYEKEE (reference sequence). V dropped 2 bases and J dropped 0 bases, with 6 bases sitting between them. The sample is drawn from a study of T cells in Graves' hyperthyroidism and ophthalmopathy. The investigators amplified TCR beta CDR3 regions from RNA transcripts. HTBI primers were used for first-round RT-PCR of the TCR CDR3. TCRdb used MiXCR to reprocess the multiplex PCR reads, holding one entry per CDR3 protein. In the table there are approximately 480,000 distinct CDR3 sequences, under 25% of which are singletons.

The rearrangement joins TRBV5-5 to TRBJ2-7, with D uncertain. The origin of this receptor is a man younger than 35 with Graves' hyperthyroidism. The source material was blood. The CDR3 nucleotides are TGTGCCAGCAGCTTTATAGACTCCTACGAGCAGTACTTC. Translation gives CASSFIDSYEQYF.